This T cell receptor (beta chain) was documented in a study of cytomegalovirus exposure and HLA in healthy donors. Findings and limits, study-wide: In a later analysis, a genetic analysis reported fewer productive-TCR N-insertions in an Asian-associated ancestry cluster than the cohort average. Reports indicated that the classifier achieved high specificity and sensitivity in diagnosing cytomegalovirus status. The listing of roughly 160 TCR beta chains classed them as cytomegalovirus-associated.

13 Jbeta primers and 60 Vbeta primers were used for the PCR. Original handling: About 83 million unique TCR beta chains, 9 million to 12 million shared, were counted in a later analysis. TCRdb's table, derived via immunoSEQ multiplex PCR, lists solely in-frame clones and lacks some. That table furnishes V, J and clone size, whereas the DNA furnished D and trimming. This sample has about 190,000 clones, with more than 65% found just once. Germline V lookup: CDR1 SGHRS, CDR2 YFSETQ. The CDR3 has 14 amino acids. Trimming removed 0 bases from V and 4 bases from J, with 11 bases in between. Comment on this clone: The antigen is not known.

The receptor's source is a man in his forties or fifties in good health and CMV-seropositive. The sequenced sample was PBMCs. This chain uses TRBV5-1 with TRBJ2-7; D uncertain. The CDR3 DNA is TGCGCCAGCAGCTTGGATATCACAGAATACGAGCAGTACTTC. Amino acid sequence: CASSLDITEYEQYF.